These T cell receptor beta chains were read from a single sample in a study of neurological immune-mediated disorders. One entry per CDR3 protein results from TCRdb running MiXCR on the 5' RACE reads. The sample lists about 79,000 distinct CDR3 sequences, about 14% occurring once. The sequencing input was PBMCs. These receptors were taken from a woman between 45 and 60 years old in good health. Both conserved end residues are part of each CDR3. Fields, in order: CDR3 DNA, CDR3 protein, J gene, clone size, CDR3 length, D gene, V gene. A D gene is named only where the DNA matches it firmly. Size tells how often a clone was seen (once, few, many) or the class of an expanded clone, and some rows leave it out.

CDR3nt: TGTGCCAGCAGCTCAACAGGGAACACCGGGGAGCTGTTTTTT; CDR3aa: CASSSTGNTGELFF; j_gene: TRBJ2-2; abundance: NA; len: 14; d_gene: NA; v_gene: TRBV7-2
CDR3nt: TGTGCCAGCAGCCCCCTTAGCGGGACCGCCGCCTATTTT; CDR3aa: CASSPLSGTAAYF; j_gene: TRBJ2-3; abundance: many; len: 13; d_gene: TRBD2; v_gene: TRBV11-3
CDR3nt: TGTGCCAGCAGCTTGGAGGGCCAAGGCTCCGAGCAGTACTTC; CDR3aa: CASSLEGQGSEQYF; j_gene: TRBJ2-7; abundance: many; len: 14; d_gene: NA; v_gene: TRBV7-9
CDR3nt: TGTGCCAGCAGCAAGGGGGCCGAGGGTGGCTACACCTTC; CDR3aa: CASSKGAEGGYTF; j_gene: TRBJ1-2; abundance: many; len: 13; d_gene: TRBD1; v_gene: TRBV7-3
CDR3nt: TGCGCCAGCAGAACAGCACCTCAAGAGACCCAGTACTTC; CDR3aa: CASRTAPQETQYF; j_gene: TRBJ2-5; abundance: few; len: 13; d_gene: NA; v_gene: TRBV5-1
CDR3nt: TGCGCCAGCAGCTTGGATCCCAGGGGGCGGCTTGGCGATGGCTACACCTTC; CDR3aa: CASSLDPRGRLGDGYTF; j_gene: TRBJ1-2; abundance: many; len: 17; d_gene: TRBD1; v_gene: TRBV5-1
CDR3nt: TGTGCCAGCAATAAACCGGCCGGGGGCGCCCAAAACATTCAGTACTTC; CDR3aa: CASNKPAGGAQNIQYF; j_gene: TRBJ2-4; abundance: many; len: 16; d_gene: NA; v_gene: TRBV28
CDR3nt: TGTGCCAGCAGCTTAGCGGGGTCTGGCTACACCTTC; CDR3aa: CASSLAGSGYTF; j_gene: TRBJ1-2; abundance: many; len: 12; d_gene: NA; v_gene: TRBV11-3
CDR3nt: TGCGCCAGCAGCCCCTTTTCGAATCAGCCCCAGCATTTT; CDR3aa: CASSPFSNQPQHF; j_gene: TRBJ1-5; abundance: many; len: 13; d_gene: NA; v_gene: TRBV5-1
CDR3nt: TGTGCCAGCAGTTTACCTACAGCAGCCAAAAACATTCAGTACTTC; CDR3aa: CASSLPTAAKNIQYF; j_gene: TRBJ2-4; abundance: many; len: 15; d_gene: NA; v_gene: TRBV28
CDR3nt: TGTGCCAGCAGCCGGACAGAAGGTGAAGCTTTCTTT; CDR3aa: CASSRTEGEAFF; j_gene: TRBJ1-1; abundance: many; len: 12; d_gene: NA; v_gene: TRBV5-6
CDR3nt: TGTGCCAGCAGGGAGCGGGTAACCTACCACGGGGAGCTGTTTTTT; CDR3aa: CASRERVTYHGELFF; j_gene: TRBJ2-2; abundance: many; len: 15; d_gene: NA; v_gene: TRBV12-3/TRBV12-4
CDR3nt: TGCAGCGTTGAAGACCCAAGAGCAACTAATGAAAAACTGTTTTTT; CDR3aa: CSVEDPRATNEKLFF; j_gene: TRBJ1-4; abundance: many; len: 15; d_gene: NA; v_gene: TRBV29-1
CDR3nt: TGTGCCAGCAGCCCCCAGGTGACTAGCGGGAGAGAGCGGACAGATACGCAGTATTTT; CDR3aa: CASSPQVTSGRERTDTQYF; j_gene: TRBJ2-3; abundance: many; len: 19; d_gene: TRBD2; v_gene: TRBV3-1
CDR3nt: TGTGCCAGCAGTGAACAACTAGAGAGCGAGACCCAGTACTTC; CDR3aa: CASSEQLESETQYF; j_gene: TRBJ2-5; abundance: NA; len: 14; d_gene: NA; v_gene: TRBV6-1
CDR3nt: TGTGCCAGCAGGGGACAGTCCCGAAACATTCAGTACTTC; CDR3aa: CASRGQSRNIQYF; j_gene: TRBJ2-4; abundance: many; len: 13; d_gene: TRBD1; v_gene: TRBV6-6
CDR3nt: TGTGCCAGCAGCCCCATTGGAAGGGGTGCTGGGCAGTTCTTC; CDR3aa: CASSPIGRGAGQFF; j_gene: TRBJ2-1; abundance: NA; len: 14; d_gene: NA; v_gene: TRBV2
CDR3nt: TGCGCCAGCAGCTCGGACCCTGCCAGGGGAAGATTGAACACTGAAGCTTTCTTT; CDR3aa: CASSSDPARGRLNTEAFF; j_gene: TRBJ1-1; abundance: NA; len: 18; d_gene: NA; v_gene: TRBV5-1
CDR3nt: TGTGCCAGCAGTACGACAGGGGAAGTCGCAAGGGAGCTGTTTTTT; CDR3aa: CASSTTGEVARELFF; j_gene: TRBJ2-2; abundance: many; len: 15; d_gene: TRBD1; v_gene: TRBV27
CDR3nt: TGTGCCAGCAGCGTAGAGGCAGGAAAGAACACTGAAGCTTTCTTT; CDR3aa: CASSVEAGKNTEAFF; j_gene: TRBJ1-1; abundance: many; len: 15; d_gene: NA; v_gene: TRBV9
CDR3nt: TGTGCCAGCATGTTAGGCTCCTACGAGCAGTACTTC; CDR3aa: CASMLGSYEQYF; j_gene: TRBJ2-7; abundance: many; len: 12; d_gene: NA; v_gene: TRBV28
CDR3nt: TGTGCCAGCAGTTTAACCCTAGGCGGTGAGCAGTTCTTC; CDR3aa: CASSLTLGGEQFF; j_gene: TRBJ2-1; abundance: many; len: 13; d_gene: NA; v_gene: TRBV12-3/TRBV12-4
CDR3nt: TGCAGTGCCCGAACGGGAGGCGGGAACACTGAAGCTTTCTTT; CDR3aa: CSARTGGGNTEAFF; j_gene: TRBJ1-1; abundance: NA; len: 14; d_gene: NA; v_gene: TRBV20-1
CDR3nt: TGTGCCAGCAGCTTATATCGGGGGCGTCCGAATGAGCAGTTCTTC; CDR3aa: CASSLYRGRPNEQFF; j_gene: TRBJ2-1; abundance: many; len: 15; d_gene: NA; v_gene: TRBV7-9
CDR3nt: TGTGCCAGCAGCTTATCCCTCCACTTT; CDR3aa: CASSLSLHF; j_gene: TRBJ1-6; abundance: few; len: 9; d_gene: NA; v_gene: TRBV11-2
CDR3nt: TGCAGTGCTACTGAACCGGGACAGGAGAAAATTAGCTCCTACAATGAGCAGTTCTTC; CDR3aa: CSATEPGQEKISSYNEQFF; j_gene: TRBJ2-1; abundance: many; len: 19; d_gene: TRBD1; v_gene: TRBV20-1
CDR3nt: TGTGCCACCAGTGATAGCGGACTAGCGGATTACAATGAGCAGTTCTTC; CDR3aa: CATSDSGLADYNEQFF; j_gene: TRBJ2-1; abundance: many; len: 16; d_gene: TRBD2; v_gene: TRBV24-1
CDR3nt: TGCGCCAGCAGCTTGGGAGCCGGGGACTCCTACAATGAGCAGTTCTTC; CDR3aa: CASSLGAGDSYNEQFF; j_gene: TRBJ2-1; abundance: many; len: 16; d_gene: NA; v_gene: TRBV5-1
CDR3nt: TGCGCCAGCAGCTTTCCGGAAGAGACCCAGTACTTC; CDR3aa: CASSFPEETQYF; j_gene: TRBJ2-5; abundance: many; len: 12; d_gene: NA; v_gene: TRBV5-1
CDR3nt: TGTGCCAGCAGCTTGACAGGGTCAATAAATCAGCCCCAGCATTTT; CDR3aa: CASSLTGSINQPQHF; j_gene: TRBJ1-5; abundance: many; len: 15; d_gene: NA; v_gene: TRBV5-6
CDR3nt: TGCGCCACCGCGAAGACACCATCCTCTCCAACGAGCAAAGTTGTCCCCCATCTCTCCTACGAGCAGTACTTC; CDR3aa: CATAKTPSSPTSKVVPHLSYEQYF; j_gene: TRBJ2-7; abundance: many; len: 24; d_gene: NA; v_gene: TRBV5-1
CDR3nt: TGCAGCGTTGTTCCTAGCGGGAGGGGGAACACCGGGGAGCTGTTTTTT; CDR3aa: CSVVPSGRGNTGELFF; j_gene: TRBJ2-2; abundance: many; len: 16; d_gene: TRBD2; v_gene: TRBV29-1
CDR3nt: TGTGCCAGCAGCGTAGCCTCGCGAGGGGTCACCGGGGAGCTGTTTTTT; CDR3aa: CASSVASRGVTGELFF; j_gene: TRBJ2-2; abundance: NA; len: 16; d_gene: NA; v_gene: TRBV9